This TCR beta chain was sequenced during a study of Ad26.COV2.S vaccination and SARS-CoV-2 variants. Study results and limitations: Similar non-spike TCR breadth was observed in recipients of vaccine and of placebo.

The V end was cut by 0 bases, the J end by 0 bases, with 9 bases between. The CDR3 has 15 residues. The germline V gene encodes CDR1 SGHRS and CDR2 YFSETQ. Treatment noted: some 20 received Ad26.COV2.S at low or high dose, single or two shots; about 5 received placebo; per-sample allocation not given. Sampling took place 63 days after the first vaccine or placebo injection. Clones were sequenced by immunoSEQ multiplex PCR, and TCRdb holds only the in-frame ones, with some missing. Here the sample spans fewer than 500,000 clones, 90% being singletons. This clone occurred many times. Its antigen is not known.

This chain links TRBV5-1 with TRBJ1-2, with D uncertain. Specimen: peripheral blood, collected in a trial of Ad26.COV2.S vaccine versus placebo. This clonotype originated in a person between 18 and 65 years old who received the Ad26.COV2.S COVID-19 vaccine or a placebo. This CDR3 reads CASSLEGRANYGYTF. The DNA of the CDR3 is TGCGCCAGCAGCTTGGAGGGCCGGGCTAACTATGGCTACACCTTC.